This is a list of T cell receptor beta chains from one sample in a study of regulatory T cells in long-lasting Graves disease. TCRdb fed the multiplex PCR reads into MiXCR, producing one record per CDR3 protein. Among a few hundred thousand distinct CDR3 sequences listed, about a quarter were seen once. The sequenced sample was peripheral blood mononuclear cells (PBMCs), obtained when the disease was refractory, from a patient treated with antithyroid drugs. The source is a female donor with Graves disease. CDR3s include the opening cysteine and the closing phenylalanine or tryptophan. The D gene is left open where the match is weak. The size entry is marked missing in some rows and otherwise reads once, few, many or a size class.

CASKNPGADQPQHF	TGTGCCAGCAAAAACCCGGGGGCGGATCAGCCCCAGCATTTT	TRBV28	many	NA	TRBJ1-5
CASSLELAGVLGQYF	TGTGCCAGCAGCTTGGAGCTAGCGGGAGTTTTAGGGCAGTACTTC	TRBV5-5	NA	TRBD2	TRBJ2-7
CASSLEGGNNQPQHF	TGCGCCAGCAGCTTGGAAGGGGGCAACAATCAGCCCCAGCATTTT	TRBV5-1	NA	TRBD1	TRBJ1-5
CASSQYRMNTEAFF	TGTGCCAGCAGCCAATATAGGATGAACACTGAAGCTTTCTTT	TRBV5-5	NA	NA	TRBJ1-1
CASSYPPSGKETQYF	TGTGCCAGCAGTTACCCGCCTAGCGGGAAGGAGACCCAGTACTTC	TRBV6-5	few	TRBD2	TRBJ2-5
CASSFDRGTYEQYF	TGTGCCAGCAGTTTCGACAGGGGCACCTACGAGCAGTACTTC	TRBV12-3/TRBV12-4	NA	TRBD1	TRBJ2-7
CASSRRQGPLNTEAFF	TGTGCCAGCAGCCGCCGACAGGGCCCTTTGAACACTGAAGCTTTCTTT	TRBV7-8	NA	TRBD1	TRBJ1-1
CASSKPGTWPQHF	TGTGCCAGCAGCAAACCAGGGACGTGGCCCCAGCATTTT	TRBV27	many	NA	TRBJ1-5
CASRDLFNSPLHF	TGTGCCAGCAGGGACTTGTTTAATTCACCCCTCCACTTT	TRBV6-1	few	NA	TRBJ1-6
CASSTGQSTEAFF	TGTGCCAGCAGCACGGGGCAGAGCACTGAAGCTTTCTTT	TRBV28	many	NA	TRBJ1-1
CASKRGRTGELFF	TGTGCCAGCAAAAGGGGGCGCACCGGGGAGCTGTTTTTT	TRBV6-1	once	TRBD1	TRBJ2-2
CSARLGQGQETQYF	TGCAGTGCTAGGCTGGGACAGGGCCAAGAGACCCAGTACTTC	TRBV20-1	many	TRBD1	TRBJ2-5
CASSAWAANTGELFF	TGTGCCAGCAGCGCTTGGGCAGCGAACACCGGGGAGCTGTTTTTT	TRBV2	many	NA	TRBJ2-2
CASSLLFSRQETQYF	TGTGCCAGCAGCTTATTGTTTAGCCGGCAAGAGACCCAGTACTTC	TRBV7-9	few	NA	TRBJ2-5
CASTRQSGTYEQYF	TGTGCCAGCACTCGTCAATCAGGCACCTACGAGCAGTACTTC	TRBV7-9	once	NA	TRBJ2-7
CASGREESYEQYF	TGTGCCAGCGGGAGGGAGGAGAGCTACGAGCAGTACTTC	TRBV6-1	NA	TRBD2	TRBJ2-7
CASRLEDAYTGKLFF	TGTGCCAGTAGGTTAGAGGACGCATACACCGGGAAGCTGTTTTTT	TRBV19	NA	NA	TRBJ2-2
CATSDQDRGKDPSPDTQYF	TGTGCCACCAGTGATCAGGACAGGGGCAAAGACCCAAGCCCAGATACGCAGTATTTT	TRBV24-1	NA	TRBD1	TRBJ2-3
CASSLHPQETQYF	TGTGCCAGCAGCTTACACCCTCAAGAGACCCAGTACTTC	TRBV11-2	many	NA	TRBJ2-5
CASSAGTGSNEKLFF	TGTGCCAGCAGCGCCGGGACAGGATCTAATGAAAAACTGTTTTTT	TRBV11-3	many	TRBD1	TRBJ1-4
CASRQEATGEGYEQYF	TGTGCCAGCAGGCAAGAGGCGACAGGGGAAGGTTACGAGCAGTACTTC	TRBV3-1	few	TRBD1	TRBJ2-7
CASSVGAGVSYEQYF	TGTGCCAGCAGCGTAGGGGCGGGAGTGAGCTACGAGCAGTACTTC	TRBV9	NA	TRBD2	TRBJ2-7
CASSLAGFSNQPQHF	TGTGCCAGTAGTTTGGCGGGATTTAGCAATCAGCCCCAGCATTTT	TRBV19	many	NA	TRBJ1-5
CASSLGTSGSQETQYF	TGTGCCAGCAGCCTAGGGACTAGCGGGAGCCAAGAGACCCAGTACTTC	TRBV28	many	TRBD2	TRBJ2-5
CASSRGGVGYGYTF	TGTGCCAGCAGTAGGGGAGGTGTGGGCTATGGCTACACCTTC	TRBV12-3/TRBV12-4	few	NA	TRBJ1-2
CASSLAAGGEYNEQFF	TGCGCCAGCAGCTTGGCGGCGGGAGGCGAGTACAATGAGCAGTTCTTC	TRBV5-1	NA	TRBD2	TRBJ2-1
CASLGGFGNTIYF	TGTGCCAGCCTTGGGGGTTTTGGAAACACCATATATTTT	TRBV6-2/TRBV6-3	NA	NA	TRBJ1-3
CASSQDLWNPTNEKLFF	TGCGCCAGCAGCCAAGATCTGTGGAACCCAACTAATGAAAAACTGTTTTTT	TRBV4-1	NA	NA	TRBJ1-4
CSVELGGGQGCYEQYF	TGCAGCGTTGAATTAGGGGGGGGACAGGGGTGCTACGAGCAGTACTTC	TRBV29-1	NA	TRBD1	TRBJ2-7
CASSSKGAITTTRETQYF	TGTGCCAGCAGCTCAAAGGGGGCTATAACAACTACCCGGGAGACCCAGTACTTC	TRBV6-2/TRBV6-3	few	TRBD1	TRBJ2-5
CATWTSGTGELFF	TGTGCCACCTGGACTAGCGGCACCGGGGAGCTGTTTTTT	TRBV6-1	NA	TRBD2	TRBJ2-2
CASRGRGAWASQANTGELFF	TGTGCCAGCAGAGGGAGGGGGGCATGGGCTAGCCAAGCGAACACCGGGGAGCTGTTTTTT	TRBV28	NA	NA	TRBJ2-2
CASSPRGENTEAFF	TGTGCCAGCAGCCCTCGGGGCGAAAACACTGAAGCTTTCTTT	TRBV11-3	many	NA	TRBJ1-1
CASRGIGTTYGYTF	TGCGCCAGCAGAGGTATCGGGACGACCTATGGCTACACCTTC	TRBV5-1	NA	NA	TRBJ1-2
CASSLAHREPYQETQYF	TGTGCCAGCAGCTTAGCCCATAGAGAACCGTACCAAGAGACCCAGTACTTC	TRBV7-9	NA	NA	TRBJ2-5
CSAKAGHALNTEAFF	TGCAGTGCTAAAGCGGGACATGCGTTGAACACTGAAGCTTTCTTT	TRBV20-1	many	NA	TRBJ1-1